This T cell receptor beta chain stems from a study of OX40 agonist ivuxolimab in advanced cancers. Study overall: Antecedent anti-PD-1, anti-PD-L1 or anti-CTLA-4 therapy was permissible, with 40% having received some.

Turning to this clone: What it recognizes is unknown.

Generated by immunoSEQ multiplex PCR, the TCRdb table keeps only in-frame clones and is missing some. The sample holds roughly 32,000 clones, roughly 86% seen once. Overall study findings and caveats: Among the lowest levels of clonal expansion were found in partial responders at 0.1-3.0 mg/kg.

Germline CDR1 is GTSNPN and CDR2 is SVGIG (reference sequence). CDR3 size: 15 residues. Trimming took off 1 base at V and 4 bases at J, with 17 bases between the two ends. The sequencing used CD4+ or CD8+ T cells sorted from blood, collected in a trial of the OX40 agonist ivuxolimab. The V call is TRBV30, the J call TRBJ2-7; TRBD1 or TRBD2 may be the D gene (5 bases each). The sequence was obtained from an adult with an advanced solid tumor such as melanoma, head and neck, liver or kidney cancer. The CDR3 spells CAWSADGPGRYEQYF. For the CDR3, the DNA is TGTGCCTGGAGTGCGGACGGGCCGGGGCGATACGAGCAGTACTTC.